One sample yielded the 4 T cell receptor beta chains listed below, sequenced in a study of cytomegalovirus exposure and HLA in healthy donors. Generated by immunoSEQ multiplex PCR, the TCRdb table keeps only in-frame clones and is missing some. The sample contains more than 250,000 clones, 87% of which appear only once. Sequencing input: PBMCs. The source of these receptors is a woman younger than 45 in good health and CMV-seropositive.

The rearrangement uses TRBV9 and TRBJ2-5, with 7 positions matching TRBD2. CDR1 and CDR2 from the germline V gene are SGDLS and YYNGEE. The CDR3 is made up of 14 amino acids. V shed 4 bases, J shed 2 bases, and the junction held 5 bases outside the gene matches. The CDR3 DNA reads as TGTGCCAGCAGCCCCCAGGGAGGGCAAGAGACCCAGTACTTC. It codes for CASSPQGGQETQYF. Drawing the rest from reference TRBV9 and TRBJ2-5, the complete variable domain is DSGVTQTPKHLITATGQRVTLRCSPRSGDLSVYWYQQSLDQGLQFLIQYYNGEERAKGNILERFSAQQFPDLHSELNLSSLELGDSALYFCASSPQGGQETQYFGPGTRLLVL.

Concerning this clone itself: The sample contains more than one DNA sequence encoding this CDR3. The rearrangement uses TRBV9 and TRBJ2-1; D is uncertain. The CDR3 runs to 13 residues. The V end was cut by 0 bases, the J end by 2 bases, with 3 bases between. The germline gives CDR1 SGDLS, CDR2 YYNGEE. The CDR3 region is CASSVGTYNEQFF. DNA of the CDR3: TGTGCCAGCAGCGTAGGGACCTACAATGAGCAGTTCTTC. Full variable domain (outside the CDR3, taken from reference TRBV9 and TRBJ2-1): DSGVTQTPKHLITATGQRVTLRCSPRSGDLSVYWYQQSLDQGLQFLIQYYNGEERAKGNILERFSAQQFPDLHSELNLSSLELGDSALYFCASSVGTYNEQFFGPGTRLTVL.

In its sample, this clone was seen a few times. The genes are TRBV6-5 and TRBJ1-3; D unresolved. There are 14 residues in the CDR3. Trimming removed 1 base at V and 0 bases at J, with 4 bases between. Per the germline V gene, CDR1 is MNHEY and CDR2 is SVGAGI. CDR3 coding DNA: TGTGCCAGCAGTTACTTCCTCTCTGGAAACACCATATATTTT. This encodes CASSYFLSGNTIYF.

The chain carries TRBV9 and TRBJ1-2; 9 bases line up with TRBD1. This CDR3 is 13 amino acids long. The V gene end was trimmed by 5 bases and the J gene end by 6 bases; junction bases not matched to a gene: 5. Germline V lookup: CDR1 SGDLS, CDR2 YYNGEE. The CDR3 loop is CASRPQGANGYTF. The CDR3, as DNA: TGTGCCAGCAGACCACAGGGGGCCAATGGCTACACCTTC.